This is a list of T cell receptor beta chains from one sample in a study of shared clonotypes between healthy human individuals. Method: immunoSEQ multiplex PCR; TCRdb's copy keeps in-frame clones and lacks some. The data hold over a million clones, with roughly 75% observed a single time. The specimen sequenced was memory CD4+ T cells sorted from blood. These receptors originate from a man aged 18 to 30 in good health. The CDR3 runs from the conserved cysteine through the conserved F or W. The D gene is left open where the match is weak. Size is stated for part of the rows, as once, few or many counts, or as a class when the clone is expanded.

cdr3_nt cdr3_aa d_call j_call v_call clone_size
TGTGCCAGCAGCCGGGCGGATGGGGAGACCCAGTACTTC CASSRADGETQYF . TRBJ2-5 TRBV27 .
TGTGCTAGCAGCTCCCAGGGGGTCCAAGAGACCCAGTACTTC CASSSQGVQETQYF TRBD1 TRBJ2-5 TRBV7-7 .
TGTGCCAGCAGCTTAGGTGGCGCGACCGGGGAGCTGTTTTTT CASSLGGATGELFF . TRBJ2-2 TRBV11-2 .
TGTGCCAGCAGCTTAGTAACACTGTATAATTCACCCCTCCACTTT CASSLVTLYNSPLHF . TRBJ1-6 TRBV7-2 few
TGTGCCAGCAGCTTATTCTTTGATAATTCACCCCTCCACTTT CASSLFFDNSPLHF . TRBJ1-6 TRBV7-6 .
TGTGCCAGTAGTATTGGCCCTACACCGGGACGGGCTAATGAAAAACTGTTTTTT CASSIGPTPGRANEKLFF . TRBJ1-4 TRBV19 .
TGTGCCTGGAGTAGGGGCAGTGAAAAACTGTTTTTT CAWSRGSEKLFF . TRBJ1-4 TRBV30 .
TGTGCCAGCAGTCCGGGACTAGCGGGAACAGATACGCAGTATTTT CASSPGLAGTDTQYF TRBD2 TRBJ2-3 TRBV28 once
TGCGCCAGCAGCCAAGTACCCAAGAGTGGAAACACCATATATTTT CASSQVPKSGNTIYF . TRBJ1-3 TRBV4-3 .
TGTGCCAGCAGATCCCAGGCAGGGGTAAACACCGGGGAGCTGTTTTTT CASRSQAGVNTGELFF . TRBJ2-2 TRBV7-2 .
TGTGCCAGCAGAGGGGACGCCCTAGGCAATCAGCCCCAGCATTTT CASRGDALGNQPQHF . TRBJ1-5 TRBV2 .
TGTGCCAGCAGCACACAGTGGGGGGCAGTTCAGCCCCAGCATTTT CASSTQWGAVQPQHF . TRBJ1-5 TRBV2 few
TGTGCCAGCAGTTCCCATGGGGGAGGGACTGAAGCTTTCTTT CASSSHGGGTEAFF . TRBJ1-1 TRBV28 .
TGCGCCAGCATCGGGGGGACGGGAGGGCCGGAGGATGGGCAGTTCTTC CASIGGTGGPEDGQFF TRBD2 TRBJ2-1 TRBV10-1 .
TGTGCCAGCAGTGAAAACCCGACAGGGTGGGGATTTCCAGATACGCAGTATTTT CASSENPTGWGFPDTQYF TRBD1 TRBJ2-3 TRBV6-1 .
TGTGCCAGCAGCGCCGGGACAGCTAAGTACCAAGAGACCCAGTACTTC CASSAGTAKYQETQYF TRBD1 TRBJ2-5 TRBV9 .
TGTGCCACAGTTCCCCCCGGGCTAGAGAACATTCAGTACTTC CATVPPGLENIQYF . TRBJ2-4 TRBV19 .
TGTGCCAGCAGCTTAGGTCCGGGACAGGGGTTTAACACCATATATTTT CASSLGPGQGFNTIYF TRBD1 TRBJ1-3 TRBV11-2 .
TGTGCCAGCAGCGTAGGGGCAGGGGGTGGGACAGATACGCAGTATTTT CASSVGAGGGTDTQYF TRBD1 TRBJ2-3 TRBV9 .
TGTGCCAGCAGCTCTTACAGGGGGGCGGGGGGAGAGACCCAGTACTTC CASSSYRGAGGETQYF . TRBJ2-5 TRBV27 .
TGTGCCAGCAGCGTAGGAGGGGTGGTGGAGACCCAGTACTTC CASSVGGVVETQYF . TRBJ2-5 TRBV9 .
TGTGCCAGCCGATACGGGGGGATGAACACTGAAGCTTTCTTT CASRYGGMNTEAFF . TRBJ1-1 TRBV27 few
TGTGCCAGCAGTTTCCCAGACGGAAACTATGGCTACACCTTC CASSFPDGNYGYTF . TRBJ1-2 TRBV5-4 once
TGTGCCAGCAGCTTATTTAGGGACGAGCAGTACTTC CASSLFRDEQYF . TRBJ2-7 TRBV7-2 few
TGTGCCAGCAGTGAACCGACAGGGGGAGGAACCGGGGAGCTGTTTTTT CASSEPTGGGTGELFF TRBD1 TRBJ2-2 TRBV6-1 .
TGTGCCAGTAGTATTGACCCAGGGGCTAGAAATCGAAATACCGGGGAGCTGTTTTTT CASSIDPGARNRNTGELFF . TRBJ2-2 TRBV19 .
TGTGCCAGCAGCCGATACAGGGGCGGCGAGCAGTACTTC CASSRYRGGEQYF TRBD1 TRBJ2-7 TRBV14 .
TGTGCCAGCAGCTATAAGATAGACTCCCGGCAGTTCTTC CASSYKIDSRQFF . TRBJ2-1 TRBV11-2 .
TGCGCCAGCAGCCAATCCGGGACAGGGAGGAATGGCTACACCTTC CASSQSGTGRNGYTF TRBD1 TRBJ1-2 TRBV4-3 .
TGCGCCAGCAGAATGGCCGGGAAGAGCACAGATACGCAGTATTTT CASRMAGKSTDTQYF . TRBJ2-3 TRBV5-1 .
TGTGCCAGCAGCCGACCTGGACAGCACTATGGCTACACCTTC CASSRPGQHYGYTF . TRBJ1-2 TRBV7-2 once
TGTGCCAGCAGGGACAGGGCTGGCACCGGGGAGCTGTTTTTT CASRDRAGTGELFF TRBD1 TRBJ2-2 TRBV27 .
TGTGCCTGGAGTGAGGACGGACTAAGCTCCTACGAGCAGTACTTC CAWSEDGLSSYEQYF . TRBJ2-7 TRBV30 .
TGCGCCAGCAGCCCTGAGGCCACAGGGGCGGGCGAGCAGTACTTC CASSPEATGAGEQYF TRBD1 TRBJ2-7 TRBV4-3 .
TGTGCCAGCAGGGGGACTAGCTCATATACGCAGTATTTT CASRGTSSYTQYF TRBD2 TRBJ2-3 TRBV2 .
TGTGCCAGCAGCTTTACGGGAGGACCCAAAAACATTCAGTACTTC CASSFTGGPKNIQYF TRBD2 TRBJ2-4 TRBV7-2 .
TGCAGCGTCAGAACCCAGGGGGCGGATGGCTACACCTTC CSVRTQGADGYTF TRBD1 TRBJ1-2 TRBV29-1 .
TGTGCCATCAGTGAGGAGGGTGAGCGTGGCTACACCTTC CAISEEGERGYTF . TRBJ1-2 TRBV10-3 .
TGCGCCAGCAGCTTGGTAGGGGACCCCAATCAGCCCCAGCATTTT CASSLVGDPNQPQHF . TRBJ1-5 TRBV5-1 .
TGTGCCAGCAGCTTAGATCGGCAGGGGGAGCAGTACTTC CASSLDRQGEQYF . TRBJ2-7 TRBV11-2 .
TGCGCCAGCAGCTTGGCCACGGGAAATTCACCCCTCCACTTT CASSLATGNSPLHF . TRBJ1-6 TRBV5-1 .
TGTGCCAGCAGTCACGATGGTTACCGATGGACCTATGGCTACACCTTC CASSHDGYRWTYGYTF . TRBJ1-2 TRBV2 .
TGTGCCAGCAGTACAGGGGGCACTGGGGCCAACGTCCTGACTTTC CASSTGGTGANVLTF TRBD1 TRBJ2-6 TRBV6-6 .
TGCGCCAGCAGCTTGTCTAGGAGCACAGATACGCAGTATTTT CASSLSRSTDTQYF . TRBJ2-3 TRBV5-1 few